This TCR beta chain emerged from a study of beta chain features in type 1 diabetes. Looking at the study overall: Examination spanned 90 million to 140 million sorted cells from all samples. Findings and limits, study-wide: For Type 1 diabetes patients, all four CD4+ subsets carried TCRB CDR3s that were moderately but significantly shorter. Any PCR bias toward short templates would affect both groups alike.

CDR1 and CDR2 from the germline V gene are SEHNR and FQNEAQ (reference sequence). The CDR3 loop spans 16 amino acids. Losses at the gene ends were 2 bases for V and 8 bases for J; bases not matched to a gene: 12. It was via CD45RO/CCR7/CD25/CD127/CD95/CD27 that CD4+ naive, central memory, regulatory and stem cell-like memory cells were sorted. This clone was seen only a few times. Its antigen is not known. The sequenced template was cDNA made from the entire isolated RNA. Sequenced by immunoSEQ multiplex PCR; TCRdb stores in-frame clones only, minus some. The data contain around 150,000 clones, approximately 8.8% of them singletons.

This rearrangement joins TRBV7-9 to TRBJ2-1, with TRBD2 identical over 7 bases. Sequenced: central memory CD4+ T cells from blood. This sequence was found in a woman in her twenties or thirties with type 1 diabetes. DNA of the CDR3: TGTGCCAGCAGCTTATTACCGGGACCCCGGGAGGATGAGCAGTTCTTC. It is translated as CASSLLPGPREDEQFF.